The 18 T cell receptor beta chains listed next were all sequenced from one sample in a study of T cell changes during pregnancy in multiple sclerosis. Using immunoSEQ multiplex PCR, the repertoire was profiled, and TCRdb retains in-frame clones only, with some absent. The repertoire consists of about 40,000 clones, with more than 90% occurring once and the leading ten covering 1% to 1.5%. The sequences come from peripheral blood, collected before pregnancy. These receptors were collected from a female donor with multiple sclerosis, enrolled in a pregnancy study.

V and J are TRBV19 and TRBJ2-7, with 14 positions matching TRBD2. This CDR3 region has 18 residues. The V segment lost 4 bases and the J segment 7 bases; nucleotides outside the gene matches: 15. Germline values: CDR1 LNHDA, CDR2 SQIVND (reference sequence). CDR3 DNA: TGTGCCAGTAGTACACAATCGGGACTAGCGGGAGCCGGCAGAGAGCAGTACTTC. This codes for CASSTQSGLAGAGREQYF.

The J gene is TRBJ1-2, the V gene TRBV9; 7 nucleotides match TRBD1. This CDR3 comprises 16 residues. Germline loops: CDR1 SGDLS, CDR2 YYNGEE. The V segment lost 3 bases and the J segment 5 bases; nucleotides outside the gene matches: 13. CDR3 coding DNA: TGTGCCAGCAGCGCACCTCAGACGGGACAGCCTTATGGCTACACCTTC. This translates into CASSAPQTGQPYGYTF.

The chain couples TRBV6-6 to TRBJ2-5; D gene uncertain. The J call is uncertain, as TRBJ2-7 better fits the DNA end. Germline loops: CDR1 MNHNY, CDR2 SVGAGI (reference sequence). The CDR3 sequence is 15 residues long. CDR3 in DNA: TGTGCCAGCAGCCCTCTCCATCTCTTGATCCACGAGCAGTACTTC. This sequence encodes CASSPLHLLIHEQYF.

The chain combines TRBV6-1 with TRBJ2-7, with TRBD1 matching over 11 bases. The trim removed 1 base at V and 3 bases at J, leaving 2 bases unmatched. The CDR3 is 15 amino acids. CDR1 is MNHNS, CDR2 SASEGT, per germline. DNA of the CDR3: TGTGCCAGCAGTGAAGTGGGGACAGGGGGCTACGAGCAGTACTTC. It specifies CASSEVGTGGYEQYF.

The V and J genes are TRBV5-6 and TRBJ2-7; D is possibly TRBD2 (5 bases). V was trimmed by 1 base and J by 3 bases, leaving 11 bases between them. This CDR3 has 14 residues. Germline-derived CDR1 and CDR2 are SGHDT and YYEEEE. The CDR3 loop is CASSLLAADYEQYF. In nucleotides, the CDR3 is TGTGCCAGCAGCTTGTTGGCAGCGGACTACGAGCAGTACTTC.

The chain has TRBV5-1 and TRBJ2-2; 7 nucleotides agree with TRBD2. Germline loops: CDR1 SGHRS, CDR2 YFSETQ. The CDR3 loop spans 15 amino acids. Unmatched junction bases numbered 1, after V lost 2 bases and J lost 0 bases. The chain's CDR3 is CASSLAGPNTGELFF. CDR3 bases: TGCGCCAGCAGCTTAGCGGGACCGAACACCGGGGAGCTGTTTTTT.

V is TRBV28 and J is TRBJ1-1, with a tentative D call TRBD1 (6 bases). The CDR3 contains 15 residues. V shed 2 bases and J shed 4 bases, with 14 bases lying between them. Germline assignment: CDR1 MDHEN and CDR2 SYDVKM. CDR3 protein: CASSLGRGLGTEAFF. CDR3 DNA: TGTGCCAGCAGTTTAGGGCGGGGGCTGGGCACTGAAGCTTTCTTT.

Only one count was recorded for this clone. The chain joins TRBV5-4 to TRBJ2-3; TRBD2 matches 10 bases. This CDR3 contains 15 residues. V shed 4 bases and J 2 bases; nucleotides not matched to a gene: 4. CDR1 and CDR2 from the germline V gene are SGHNT and YYREEE (reference sequence). CDR3 protein: CASSPGTSATDTQYF. The CDR3 DNA reads as TGTGCCAGCAGCCCTGGGACTAGCGCCACAGATACGCAGTATTTT. Filled out from reference TRBV5-4 and TRBJ2-3, the complete variable domain reads ETGVTQSPTHLIKTRGQQVTLRCSSQSGHNTVSWYQQALGQGPQFIFQYYREEENGRGNFPPRFSGLQFPNYSSELNVNALELDDSALYLCASSPGTSATDTQYFGPGTRLTVL.

The chain couples TRBV5-4 to TRBJ1-2; 12 nucleotides agree with TRBD1. Trimming removed 3 bases from V and 4 bases from J; junction bases left unmatched: 4. Germline V gene data show CDR1 as SGHNT and CDR2 as YYREEE (reference sequence). The length of the CDR3 is 15 residues. The CDR3 DNA reads as TGTGCCAGCAGCTGGGGACAGGGGGCCCTCTATGGCTACACCTTC. Its protein is CASSWGQGALYGYTF.

The chain joins TRBV4-3 to TRBJ2-7, with D maybe TRBD2 (6 bases). The CDR3 extends over 18 amino acids. Trimming cost V 0 bases and J 4 bases, with 22 bases left between them. CDR1 and CDR2 from the germline V gene are LGHNA and YSLEER. The CDR3 DNA sequence: TGCGCCAGCAGCCAAGATAGGGTTCAGGAGCTCGGGACTTACGAGCAGTACTTC. Translation gives CASSQDRVQELGTYEQYF.

V and J are TRBV14 and TRBJ2-7, with D possibly TRBD2 on 6 matching bases. The CDR3 is 14 residues long. With 4 bases removed from V and 5 bases from J, the gap between germline ends came to 15 bases. Per germline, CDR1 SGHDN and CDR2 FVKESK. CDR3: CASSRRLVYDEQYF. The CDR3 DNA is TGTGCCAGCAGCCGGCGACTAGTCTATGACGAGCAGTACTTC.

The chain combines TRBV7-8 with TRBJ2-6, with 12 bases identical to TRBD2. Trimming at V came to 5 bases and at J to 0 bases, leaving 5 bases not matched to a gene. The CDR3 spans 18 residues. Germline loops: CDR1 SGHVS, CDR2 FQNEAQ. CDR3 in DNA: TGTGCCAGCAGCCCTGGGACTAGCGGGTCCTCTGGGGCCAACGTCCTGACTTTC. This translates into CASSPGTSGSSGANVLTF. Looking up the rest from reference TRBV7-8 and TRBJ2-6 gives the full variable domain: GAGVSQSPRYKVAKRGQDVALRCDPISGHVSLFWYQQALGQGPEFLTYFQNEAQLDKSGLPSDRFFAERPEGSVSTLKIQRTQQEDSAVYLCASSPGTSGSSGANVLTFGAGSRLTVL.

V is TRBV4-1 and J is TRBJ2-3; possible D gene TRBD2, 5 bases. This CDR3 has 15 residues. Germline values: CDR1 MGHRA, CDR2 YSYEKL. Between the trimmed V and J ends, which lost 2 bases and 0 bases, there was a span of 9 bases. The CDR3 nucleotides read TGCGCCAGCAGCCAATCGTCGGGAAGCACAGATACGCAGTATTTT. This sequence encodes CASSQSSGSTDTQYF.

V and J are TRBV5-4 and TRBJ1-5; the D gene is possibly TRBD1 (6 bases). CDR1 is SGHNT, CDR2 YYREEE, per germline (reference sequence). Trimming removed 3 bases from V and 3 bases from J, with 13 bases in between. The CDR3 totals 15 residues. CDR3 sequence: CASSSQGGTNQPQHF. The CDR3 coding sequence is TGTGCCAGCAGCTCACAGGGAGGGACCAATCAGCCCCAGCATTTT.

This clone was seen a single time. The rearrangement links TRBV5-4 to TRBJ2-1; D gene unclear. The CDR3 covers 14 residues. V shed 4 bases and J shed 0 bases, with 8 bases lying between them. Germline V CDR1 and CDR2: SGHNT, YYREEE (reference sequence). CDR3 coding DNA: TGTGCCAGCAGCACTACGAGCTCCTACAATGAGCAGTTCTTC. Its translation is CASSTTSSYNEQFF. The variable domain in full, with the rest retrieved from reference TRBV5-4 and TRBJ2-1, is ETGVTQSPTHLIKTRGQQVTLRCSSQSGHNTVSWYQQALGQGPQFIFQYYREEENGRGNFPPRFSGLQFPNYSSELNVNALELDDSALYLCASSTTSSYNEQFFGPGTRLTVL.

This chain connects TRBV11-2 to TRBJ1-2; the D is unclear. Germline values: CDR1 SGHAT, CDR2 FQNNGV. The CDR3 loop spans 13 amino acids. The V end lost 6 bases, the J end lost 3 bases, and 11 bases lay between the germline ends. As DNA, the CDR3 is TGTGCCAGCAGTCCCAGGAAAGACTATGGCTACACCTTC. Residues: CASSPRKDYGYTF.

This clone was recorded a few times. The chain joins TRBV4-3 to TRBJ2-7, with TRBD2 matching 8 bases. This CDR3 spans 15 amino acids. Per germline, CDR1 LGHNA and CDR2 YSLEER. J lost 1 base, V lost 0 bases, and 2 bases had no gene match. The CDR3 DNA is TGCGCCAGCAGCCAAGAACTAGCGGAATCCTACGAGCAGTACTTC. Protein product: CASSQELAESYEQYF.

The chain is built from TRBV12-1 and TRBJ1-1; the table names TRBD1, a call not compared with the DNA. TRBV12-1 has pseudogene status. CDR3 length: 15 amino acids. As DNA, the CDR3 is TGTGCCAGCAGCTTAGCTCAGGGGTTGAACACTGAAGCTTTCTTT. Its protein is CASSLAQGLNTEAFF.